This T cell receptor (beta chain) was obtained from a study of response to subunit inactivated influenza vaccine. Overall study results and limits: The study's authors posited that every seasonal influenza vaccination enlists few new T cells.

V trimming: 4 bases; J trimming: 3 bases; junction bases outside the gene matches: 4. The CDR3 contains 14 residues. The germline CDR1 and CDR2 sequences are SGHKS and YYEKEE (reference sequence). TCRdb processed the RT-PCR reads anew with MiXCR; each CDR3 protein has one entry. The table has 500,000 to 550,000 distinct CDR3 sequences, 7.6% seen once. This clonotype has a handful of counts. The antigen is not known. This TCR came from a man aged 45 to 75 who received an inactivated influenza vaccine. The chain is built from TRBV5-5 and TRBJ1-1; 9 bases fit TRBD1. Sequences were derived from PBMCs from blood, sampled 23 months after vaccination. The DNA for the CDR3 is TGTGCCAGCAGCCCCGGGACAGGGTACACTGAAGCTTTCTTT. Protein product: CASSPGTGYTEAFF.